The 32 T cell receptor beta chains listed next were all sequenced from one sample in a study of blood T cells in healthy people across ages. The second PCR ran roughly 6 to 11 cycles with a sample-barcoded 5' primer and J-beta primers. In TCRdb, the 5' RACE reads were re-called with MiXCR into one record per CDR3 protein. The sample lists over 600,000 distinct CDR3 sequences; approximately 21% were seen once. The sequencing input was blood. All receptors come from a man in his 70s in good health.

This clonotype was detected many times. The chain joins TRBV5-1 to TRBJ2-7; tentative D call: TRBD1 (5 bases). Trimming removed 5 bases at V and 5 bases at J, with 17 bases between. There are 14 residues in the CDR3. Per the germline V gene, CDR1 is SGHRS and CDR2 is YFSETQ. CDR3 protein: CASRPSQGNNEQYF. The CDR3 nucleotides read TGCGCCAGCAGACCCAGCCAGGGTAACAACGAGCAGTACTTC.

This clonotype was recorded a few times. This sequence joins TRBV6-4 and TRBJ2-1; the match to TRBD2 covers 14 bases. The CDR3 is 15 amino acids. The V gene's germline CDR1 is MRHNA and CDR2 SNTAGT. The J segment lost 7 bases and the V segment lost 4 bases, leaving 3 bases of the junction unmatched. CDR3 sequence reads: CASSGGTSGRNEQFF. DNA for the CDR3: TGTGCCAGCAGTGGGGGGACTAGCGGGAGAAATGAGCAGTTCTTC.

This chain connects TRBV6-6 to TRBJ2-1; 10 bases match TRBD2. V lost 6 bases to trimming and J lost 6 bases; unmatched junction nucleotides: 8. The germline CDR1 and CDR2 sequences are MNHNY and SVGAGI (reference sequence). The CDR3 covers 15 residues. In DNA form, the CDR3 reads TGTGCCAGCAGCCTCCTAGCGGGAGCGACCAATGAGCAGTTCTTC. Translation: CASSLLAGATNEQFF.

The chain joins TRBV24-1 to TRBJ1-5, with D maybe TRBD1 (6 bases). The CDR3 runs to 14 residues. V was trimmed by 12 bases and J by 5 bases, leaving 19 bases between them. The germline CDR1 and CDR2 sequences are KGHDR and SFDVKD. The CDR3 sequence: CAPTPAQGDQPQHF. CDR3 in DNA: TGTGCCCCTACACCGGCACAGGGAGATCAGCCCCAGCATTTT.

The rearrangement links TRBV20-1 to TRBJ1-5, with D perhaps matching TRBD1 (6 bases). The CDR3 contains 15 residues. Germline V gene data show CDR1 as DFQATT and CDR2 as SNEGSKA (reference sequence). Trimming cost V 0 bases and J 0 bases, with 9 bases left between them. CDR3 coding DNA: TGCAGTGCTAGAGAACAGGGATTTAGCAATCAGCCCCAGCATTTT. Protein sequence: CSAREQGFSNQPQHF.

CDR3 loop: CASSYYSEAFF. The CDR3 coding sequence is TGTGCCAGCAGCTACTACTCTGAAGCTTTCTTT. The chain recombines TRBV7-2 with TRBJ1-1, with D unclear. The CDR3 sequence is 11 residues long. Trimming stripped 4 bases from V and 6 bases from J, with 6 bases between. Germline V lookup: CDR1 SGHTA, CDR2 FQGNSA.

This chain uses TRBV6-5 with TRBJ2-5; D possibly corresponds to TRBD1 (6 bases). The closer fit of TRBJ2-7 to the DNA end suggests the J call may be wrong. CDR1 and CDR2 (germline): MNHEY, SVGAGI. The CDR3 contains 14 residues. CDR3 DNA sequence: TGTGCCAGCAGACGGACTCAGGGGAGCTACGAGCAGTACTTC. Protein sequence: CASRRTQGSYEQYF.

This clonotype turned up a few times. The chain recombines TRBV2 with TRBJ1-4, with 9 nucleotides matching TRBD1. Germline V gene sequence: CDR1 SNHLY, CDR2 FYNNEI. V trimming: 6 bases; J trimming: 3 bases; junction bases outside the gene matches: 8. This CDR3 spans 16 amino acids. CDR3 sequence (DNA): TGTGCCAGCAGCCGGGACAGGGTTCTCGCTAATGAAAAACTGTTTTTT. As protein: CASSRDRVLANEKLFF.

This chain connects TRBV7-2 to TRBJ1-1, with no clear D. Germline CDR1 reads SGHTA; CDR2 reads FQGNSA. This CDR3 comprises 16 residues. The V gene lost 0 bases and the J gene lost 2 bases, with 13 bases spanning the gap. Here the CDR3 reads CASSLAKGSVNTEAFF. DNA for the CDR3: TGTGCCAGCAGCTTAGCGAAAGGGTCAGTCAACACTGAAGCTTTCTTT. Full variable domain (missing parts from reference TRBV7-2 and TRBJ1-1): GAGVSQSPSNKVTEKGKDVELRCDPISGHTALYWYRQSLGQGLEFLIYFQGNSAPDKSGLPSDRFSAERTGGSVSTLTIQRTQQEDSAVYLCASSLAKGSVNTEAFFGQGTRLTVV.

This clonotype was detected only a few times. The chain couples TRBV7-9 to TRBJ2-3; maybe TRBD1 (6 bases). This CDR3 is 16 amino acids long. The germline V gene has CDR1 SEHNR and CDR2 FQNEAQ (reference sequence). The ends were cut back, 1 base at V and 2 bases at J, with 13 bases in the middle. CDR3 sequence: CASSLGDNQYTDTQYF. The CDR3 coding sequence is TGTGCCAGCAGCTTAGGGGACAATCAGTACACAGATACGCAGTATTTT.

In its sample, this clonotype was seen a few times. The chain combines TRBV12-3 or TRBV12-4 with TRBJ2-3; D possibly corresponds to TRBD2 (7 bases). V was trimmed by 5 bases and J by 1 base, leaving 13 bases between them. This CDR3 is built from 15 residues. The CDR3 sequence: CASSPGGPRTDTQYF. The CDR3 DNA follows: TGTGCCAGCAGTCCCGGGGGGCCCCGCACAGATACGCAGTATTTT.

This clonotype has more than one count but fewer than ten. The V and J genes are TRBV29-1 and TRBJ2-7; no definite D call. The CDR3 runs to 12 residues. V lost 4 bases, J lost 2 bases, and 9 bases lay in between. Per germline, CDR1 SQVTM and CDR2 ANQGSEA. The CDR3 sequence is CSVVTQTYEQYF. The DNA of the CDR3 is TGCAGCGTTGTAACACAGACCTACGAGCAGTACTTC.

A few counts support this clonotype. V and J are TRBV14 and TRBJ1-1, with 8 bases identical to TRBD1. CDR3 length equals 18 residues. Germline V CDR1 and CDR2: SGHDN, FVKESK. Trimming cost V 0 bases and J 0 bases; bases outside gene matches: 9. For the CDR3, the DNA is TGTGCCAGCAGCCAAGACCGTACAGGGGGTACGGTGAACACTGAAGCTTTCTTT. Translation: CASSQDRTGGTVNTEAFF.

The chain is built from TRBV9 and TRBJ2-5, with D hard to call. The J call could be wrong; TRBJ2-1 is a better fit for the DNA end. The CDR3 extends over 14 amino acids. Per the germline V gene, CDR1 is SGDLS and CDR2 is YYNGEE. The CDR3 sequence: CASSGWPLLNEQFF. In DNA, the CDR3 is TGTGCCAGCAGCGGGTGGCCCCTGCTTAATGAGCAGTTCTTC.

This clonotype was seen only a few times. The chain has TRBV29-1 and TRBJ2-1; 13 bases match TRBD2. CDR3 size: 16 residues. V was pared by 6 bases and J by 3 bases, with 8 bases of the junction left unmatched. Per germline, CDR1 SQVTM and CDR2 ANQGSEA. The CDR3 region has the DNA TGCAGCGTCGACCCCGGGACTAGCGGGATCTACAATGAGCAGTTCTTC. Translating it yields CSVDPGTSGIYNEQFF.

This sequence joins TRBV5-1 and TRBJ2-7; 9 nucleotides match TRBD2. The CDR3 consists of 15 residues. V shed 0 bases and J 4 bases; nucleotides not matched to a gene: 5. Germline V gives CDR1 SGHRS, CDR2 YFSETQ. DNA for the CDR3: TGCGCCAGCAGCTTGGTAGCGGGAGTTGTTTACGAGCAGTACTTC. Its protein is CASSLVAGVVYEQYF.

This clonotype was counted only a few times. This chain uses TRBV5-1 with TRBJ2-3; the D is unclear. CDR1 SGHRS and CDR2 YFSETQ come from the germline V gene. The CDR3 has 15 residues. The V gene lost 1 base and the J gene lost 0 bases, with 9 bases spanning the gap. DNA of the CDR3: TGCGCCAGCAGCTTGCAGCGAACTAGCACAGATACGCAGTATTTT. This sequence encodes CASSLQRTSTDTQYF.

The chain recombines TRBV29-1 with TRBJ2-1; D remains ambiguous. V dropped 3 bases and J dropped 0 bases, with 9 bases sitting between them. The length of the CDR3 is 14 residues. The V gene's germline CDR1 is SQVTM and CDR2 ANQGSEA. This CDR3 reads CSVDPGSSYNEQFF. In DNA, the CDR3 is TGCAGCGTTGATCCGGGCAGCTCCTACAATGAGCAGTTCTTC.

This chain connects TRBV20-1 to TRBJ2-3; TRBD2 aligns across 11 bases. The CDR3 consists of 16 residues. Germline trimming cut 4 bases from V and 0 bases from J; bases unmatched to any gene: 6. Germline V lookup: CDR1 DFQATT, CDR2 SNEGSKA (reference sequence). The CDR3 DNA sequence: TGCAGTGCTAAGGGACTAGCGGACACTAGCACAGATACGCAGTATTTT. Its translation is CSAKGLADTSTDTQYF.

This clonotype showed up just once. The chain combines TRBV20-1 with TRBJ1-4; possible D gene TRBD1, 6 bases. The germline gives CDR1 DFQATT, CDR2 SNEGSKA (reference sequence). This CDR3 is built from 14 residues. Trimming stripped 5 bases from V and 7 bases from J, with 17 bases between. CDR3 DNA: TGCAGTGCTTTGGGGGGGGGCGGAGGTGAAAAACTGTTTTTT. Its translation is CSALGGGGGEKLFF.

This clonotype has just one count. The chain recombines TRBV20-1 with TRBJ2-3, with D possibly matching TRBD1 (6 bases). CDR3 length equals 15 residues. Germline loops: CDR1 DFQATT, CDR2 SNEGSKA (reference sequence). V was trimmed by 0 bases and J by 2 bases, leaving 12 bases between them. CDR3 region: CSARDTRGPTDTQYF. CDR3 nucleotide sequence: TGCAGTGCTAGAGATACCAGGGGTCCCACAGATACGCAGTATTTT.

The chain joins TRBV7-2 to TRBJ2-5; weak D call: TRBD1 (5 bases). Judging by the DNA end, TRBJ2-7 fits better; the J call may be wrong. The CDR3 has 13 amino acids. In germline, CDR1 is SGHTA, CDR2 FQGNSA. The CDR3 DNA reads as TGTGCCAGCAGCTTCGACAGTTGGAACGAGCAGTACTTC. It translates to CASSFDSWNEQYF.

This clonotype was seen many times. The CDR3 sequence is CSARPVAGGDSYEQYF. The DNA for the CDR3 is TGCAGTGCTAGACCCGTAGCGGGAGGGGATTCCTACGAGCAGTACTTC. This chain connects TRBV20-1 to TRBJ2-7; 11 bases are shared with TRBD2. Trimming removed 2 bases from V and 1 base from J; junction bases left unmatched: 7. The CDR3 loop spans 16 amino acids. The germline V gene encodes CDR1 DFQATT and CDR2 SNEGSKA (reference sequence).

This chain links TRBV25-1 with TRBJ2-1; D may be TRBD2 (6 bases). V lost 3 bases and J lost 5, with 17 bases in between. CDR1 and CDR2 (germline): MGHDK, SYGVNS. This CDR3 region has 16 residues. DNA of the CDR3: TGTGCCAGCAGTGACCGCGGGACCCCCCGGGACAATGAGCAGTTCTTC. Its translation is CASSDRGTPRDNEQFF.

This clonotype has only a few counts. The V gene is TRBV6-1, the J gene TRBJ2-7; TRBD2 agrees at 13 bases. This CDR3 region has 14 residues. The germline gives CDR1 MNHNS, CDR2 SASEGT. Losses at the gene ends were 6 bases for V and 7 bases for J; bases not matched to a gene: 6. This CDR3 reads CASRQGLAGEEQYF. The DNA of the CDR3 is TGTGCCAGCAGGCAAGGACTAGCGGGAGAAGAGCAGTACTTC.

J is TRBJ1-5 and V is TRBV6-1; perhaps TRBD1 as D (5 bases). Trimming removed 6 bases at V and 1 base at J, with 10 bases between. Per the germline V gene, CDR1 is MNHNS and CDR2 is SASEGT. The CDR3 consists of 14 residues. The CDR3 here is CASRVRDSNQPQHF. In nucleotides, the CDR3 is TGTGCCAGCAGGGTCCGGGACAGCAATCAGCCCCAGCATTTT.

Comment on this clonotype: Here the CDR3 omits its conserved ending phenylalanine or tryptophan, so a read error is the likely source. The gene calls are TRBV7-9 and TRBJ2-1; D is unclear. V dropped 1 base and J dropped 0 bases, with 7 bases sitting between them. The CDR3 consists of 15 residues. CDR1 and CDR2 from the germline V gene are SEHNR and FQNEAQ (reference sequence). CDR3 nucleotides: TGTGCCAGCAGCTTAGGACCAAGCTCCTACAATGAGCAGTTCGTC. Translated: CASSLGPSSYNEQFV.

This clonotype appeared a few times. One end of the junction fails to match germline, which may point to a read error. The genes are TRBV20-1 and TRBJ1-2; D unclear. CDR1 and CDR2 (germline): DFQATT, SNEGSKA (reference sequence). This CDR3 region has 14 residues. The CDR3 reads CSVRGSLLGVGYTF. CDR3 nucleotide sequence: TGCAGTGTTAGAGGATCCCTACTTGGGGTCGGCTACACCTTC.

The chain combines TRBV10-3 with TRBJ1-4; no firm D call. Trimming cost V 3 bases and J 8 bases, with 4 bases left between them. CDR1 and CDR2 (germline): ENHRY, SYGVKD. The CDR3 sequence is 11 residues long. CDR3 bases: TGTGCCATCAGTGACGGCGAAAAACTGTTTTTT. This sequence encodes CAISDGEKLFF.

The V gene is TRBV29-1, the J gene TRBJ1-2; 8 bases agree with TRBD1. The CDR3 length is 14 residues. Trimming cost V 0 bases and J 0 bases; bases outside gene matches: 0. Germline V gene sequence: CDR1 SQVTM, CDR2 ANQGSEA. This CDR3 reads CSVEEDRANYGYTF. The DNA for the CDR3 is TGCAGCGTTGAAGAGGACAGGGCTAACTATGGCTACACCTTC.

The chain has TRBV7-9 and TRBJ2-5, with D possibly called TRBD1 or TRBD2 (5 bases each). The J call may be in error: the DNA end matches TRBJ2-1 better. The CDR3 totals 14 residues. Germline V lookup: CDR1 SEHNR, CDR2 FQNEAQ (reference sequence). CDR3 sequence reads: CASSFGGAHPGQFF. CDR3 coding DNA: TGTGCCAGCAGCTTTGGGGGAGCCCACCCAGGGCAGTTCTTC.

CDR3 sequence (DNA): TGTGCCAGCAGAAGGACTAGCGGGAGTTACGACAATGAGCAGTTCTTC. The encoded protein is CASRRTSGSYDNEQFF. The chain links TRBV12-3 or TRBV12-4 to TRBJ2-1, with TRBD2 identical over 13 bases. This CDR3 has 16 amino acids. Trimming took 6 bases from V and 5 from J; bases not matched to a gene: 7.